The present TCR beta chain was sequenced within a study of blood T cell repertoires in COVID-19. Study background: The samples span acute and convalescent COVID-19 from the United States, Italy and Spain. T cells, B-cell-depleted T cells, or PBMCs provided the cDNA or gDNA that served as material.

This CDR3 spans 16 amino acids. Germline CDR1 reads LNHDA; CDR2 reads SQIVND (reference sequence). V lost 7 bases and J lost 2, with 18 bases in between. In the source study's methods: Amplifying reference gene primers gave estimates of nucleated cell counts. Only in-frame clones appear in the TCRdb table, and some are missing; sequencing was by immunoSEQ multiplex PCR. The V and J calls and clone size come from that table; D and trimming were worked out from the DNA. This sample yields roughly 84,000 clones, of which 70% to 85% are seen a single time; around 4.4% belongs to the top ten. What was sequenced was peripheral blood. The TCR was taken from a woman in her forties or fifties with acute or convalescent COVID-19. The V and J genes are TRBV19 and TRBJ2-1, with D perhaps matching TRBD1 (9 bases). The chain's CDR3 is CASNPGGTGTYNEQFF. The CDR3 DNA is TGTGCCAGTAACCCGGGAGGGACAGGGACCTACAATGAGCAGTTCTTC. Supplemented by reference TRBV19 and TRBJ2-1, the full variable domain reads DGGITQSPKYLFRKEGQNVTLSCEQNLNHDAMYWYRQDPGQGLRLIYYSQIVNDFQKGDIAEGYSVSREKKESFPLTVTSAQKNPTAFYLCASNPGGTGTYNEQFFGPGTRLTVL.